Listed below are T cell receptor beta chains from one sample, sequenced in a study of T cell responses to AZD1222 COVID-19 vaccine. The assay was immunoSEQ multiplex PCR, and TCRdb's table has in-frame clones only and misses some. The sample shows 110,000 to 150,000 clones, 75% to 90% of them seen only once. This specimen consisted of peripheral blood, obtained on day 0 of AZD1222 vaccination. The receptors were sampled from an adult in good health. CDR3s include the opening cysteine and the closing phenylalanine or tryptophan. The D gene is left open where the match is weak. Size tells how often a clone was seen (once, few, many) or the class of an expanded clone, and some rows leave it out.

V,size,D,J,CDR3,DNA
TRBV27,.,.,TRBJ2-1,CASSYSGTGQFF,TGTGCCAGCAGTTATTCCGGGACTGGACAGTTCTTC
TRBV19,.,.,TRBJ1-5,CASSQYSYSNQPQHF,TGTGCCAGTAGTCAGTACAGTTATAGCAATCAGCCCCAGCATTTT
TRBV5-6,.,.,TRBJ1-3,CASSFWESGNTIYF,TGTGCCAGCAGCTTTTGGGAGTCTGGAAACACCATATATTTT
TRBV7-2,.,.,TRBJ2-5,CASSQGRETQYF,TGTGCCAGCAGCCAGGGGCGCGAGACCCAGTACTTC
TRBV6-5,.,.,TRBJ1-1,CATLNTEAFF,TGTGCCACCTTGAACACTGAAGCTTTCTTT
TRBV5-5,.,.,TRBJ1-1,CASSEGHRVGTEAFF,TGTGCCAGCAGCGAGGGACACCGAGTGGGGACTGAAGCTTTCTTT
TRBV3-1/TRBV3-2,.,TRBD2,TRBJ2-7,CASSPTSGRWSYEQYF,TGTGCCAGCAGCCCAACTAGCGGGAGATGGTCCTACGAGCAGTACTTC
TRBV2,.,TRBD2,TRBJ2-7,CASMGGNSYEQYF,TGTGCCAGCATGGGAGGGAACTCCTACGAGCAGTACTTC
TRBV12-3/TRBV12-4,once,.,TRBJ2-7,CASSLAGTEQYF,TGTGCCAGCAGTTTAGCGGGGACAGAGCAGTACTTC
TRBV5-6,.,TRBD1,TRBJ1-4,CASSFTGGREKLFF,TGTGCCAGCAGCTTTACAGGGGGGCGAGAAAAACTGTTTTTT
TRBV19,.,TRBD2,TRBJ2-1,CASSIRRFAGGGNEQFF,TGTGCCAGTAGTATCCGTAGATTCGCGGGGGGTGGAAATGAGCAGTTCTTC
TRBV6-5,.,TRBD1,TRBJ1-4,CASSYSTGGSEKLFF,TGTGCCAGCAGTTACTCGACAGGGGGAAGTGAAAAACTGTTTTTT
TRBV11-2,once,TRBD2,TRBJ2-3,CASSLDRAGGPDTQYF,TGTGCCAGCAGCTTAGATCGTGCGGGAGGGCCGGATACGCAGTATTTT
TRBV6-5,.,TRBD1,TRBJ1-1,CASSNRDRGEAFF,TGTGCCAGCAGTAACCGGGACAGGGGTGAAGCTTTCTTT
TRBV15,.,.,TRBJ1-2,CATRGREGYGYTF,TGTGCCACCCGGGGCAGGGAAGGCTATGGCTACACCTTC
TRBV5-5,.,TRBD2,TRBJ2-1,CASSLGGTSGRYEQFF,TGTGCCAGCAGCTTGGGTGGGACTAGCGGGAGGTATGAGCAGTTCTTC
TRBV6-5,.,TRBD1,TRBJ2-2,CASNGQVGTGELFF,TGTGCCAGCAATGGACAGGTTGGCACCGGGGAGCTGTTTTTT
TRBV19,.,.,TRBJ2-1,CASSIGWEANEQFF,TGTGCCAGTAGTATCGGGTGGGAGGCCAATGAGCAGTTCTTC
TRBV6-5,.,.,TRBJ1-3,CASSSSGPRNTIYF,TGTGCCAGCAGTTCCTCTGGGCCACGAAACACCATATATTTT
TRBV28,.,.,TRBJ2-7,CASSGTGGYDSYEQYF,TGTGCCAGCAGTGGAACGGGGGGCTATGATTCCTACGAGCAGTACTTC
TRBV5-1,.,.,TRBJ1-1,CASSYPGQKTEAFF,TGCGCCAGCAGCTACCCCGGACAGAAGACTGAAGCTTTCTTT
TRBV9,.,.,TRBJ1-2,CASSAPGQPDRYGYTF,TGTGCCAGCAGCGCCCCCGGACAGCCAGACCGCTATGGCTACACCTTC
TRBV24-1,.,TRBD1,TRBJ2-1,CATRGTGTGDNEQFF,TGTGCCACCAGGGGCACCGGGACAGGGGACAATGAGCAGTTCTTC
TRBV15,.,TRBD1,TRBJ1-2,CATSLVSGQPYGYTF,TGTGCCACCAGTCTAGTTTCGGGACAGCCTTATGGCTACACCTTC
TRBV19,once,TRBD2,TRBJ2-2,CATQGLARTGELFF,TGTGCCACCCAGGGACTAGCGAGAACCGGGGAGCTGTTTTTT
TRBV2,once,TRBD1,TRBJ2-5,CASTTGVETQYF,TGTGCCAGCACTACAGGGGTCGAGACCCAGTACTTC
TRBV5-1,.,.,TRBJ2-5,CASSSESQETQYF,TGCGCCAGCAGCTCCGAGTCCCAAGAGACCCAGTACTTC
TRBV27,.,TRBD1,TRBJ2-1,CASSLSRTGGHEQFF,TGTGCCAGCAGTTTATCGAGGACAGGGGGTCATGAGCAGTTCTTC
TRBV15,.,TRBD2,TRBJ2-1,CATRQIRTSGRHYNEQFF,TGTGCCACCAGGCAGATCAGGACTAGCGGGAGACACTACAATGAGCAGTTCTTC
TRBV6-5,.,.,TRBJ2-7,CASSLGPSYEQYF,TGTGCCAGCAGTTTGGGCCCCTCCTACGAGCAGTACTTC
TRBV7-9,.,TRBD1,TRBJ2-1,CASSLEEGAWNNEQFF,TGTGCCAGCAGCTTAGAAGAGGGGGCGTGGAACAATGAGCAGTTCTTC
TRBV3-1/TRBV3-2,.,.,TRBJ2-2,CASSREDRNTGELFF,TGTGCCAGCAGCCGGGAGGACAGGAACACCGGGGAGCTGTTTTTT
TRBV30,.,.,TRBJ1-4,CAWSIQEARKKLFF,TGTGCCTGGAGCATACAGGAGGCGAGGAAAAAACTGTTTTTT
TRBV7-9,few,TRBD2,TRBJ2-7,CASSFVSGRAGYEQYF,TGTGCCAGCAGCTTTGTTAGCGGGAGGGCCGGATACGAGCAGTACTTC
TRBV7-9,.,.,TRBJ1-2,CASSLVNENYGYTF,TGTGCCAGCAGCTTAGTGAACGAGAACTATGGCTACACCTTC
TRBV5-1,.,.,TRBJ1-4,CASSGQTNEKLFF,TGCGCCAGCTCCGGACAGACAAATGAAAAACTGTTTTTT
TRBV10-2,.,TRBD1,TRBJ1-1,CASSEFGTGGAEAFF,TGCGCCAGCAGTGAGTTCGGGACAGGGGGCGCGGAAGCTTTCTTT
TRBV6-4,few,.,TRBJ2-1,CASSDGPALNNEQFF,TGTGCCAGCAGTGACGGTCCCGCTCTGAACAATGAGCAGTTCTTC
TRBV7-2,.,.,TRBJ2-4,CASSPFRENIQYF,TGTGCCAGCAGCCCATTCCGGGAGAACATTCAGTACTTC
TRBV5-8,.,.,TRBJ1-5,CASSLVEPGPSPQHF,TGTGCCAGCAGCTTGGTTGAACCGGGTCCGTCCCCCCAGCATTTT
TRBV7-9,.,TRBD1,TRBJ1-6,CASSSRGGSLHF,TGTGCCAGCAGCTCCAGGGGGGGGTCTCTCCACTTT
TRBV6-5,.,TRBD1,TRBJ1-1,CASSYLGGGAFF,TGTGCCAGCAGTTACCTAGGGGGCGGGGCTTTCTTT
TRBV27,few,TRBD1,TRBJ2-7,CASKRTGPYEQYF,TGTGCCAGCAAGAGGACAGGGCCCTACGAGCAGTACTTC
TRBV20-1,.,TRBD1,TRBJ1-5,CSASAGGLGQPQHF,TGCAGTGCTAGTGCAGGGGGCCTCGGACAGCCCCAGCATTTT
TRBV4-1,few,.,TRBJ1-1,CASSQEPDPNEAFF,TGCGCCAGCAGCCAAGAGCCTGACCCAAATGAAGCTTTCTTT
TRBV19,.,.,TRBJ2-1,CASSIDRRDYAINNEQFF,TGTGCCAGTAGTATAGATCGCAGGGATTATGCGATTAACAATGAGCAGTTCTTC
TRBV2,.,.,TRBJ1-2,CAGLGTTLVYGYTF,TGTGCCGGACTTGGGACAACTCTTGTATATGGCTACACCTTC
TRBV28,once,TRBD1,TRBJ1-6,CASRKVTGQGASPLHF,TGTGCCAGCAGGAAGGTGACGGGACAGGGGGCGTCACCCCTCCACTTT
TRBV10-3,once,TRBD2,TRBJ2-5,CAIKGTSGSLGRETQYF,TGTGCCATCAAGGGGACTAGCGGGAGTCTCGGCCGGGAGACCCAGTACTTC
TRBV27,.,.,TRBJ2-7,CASSLRLGEQYF,TGTGCCAGCAGTCTTAGACTAGGCGAGCAGTACTTC
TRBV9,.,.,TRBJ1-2,CASTAGFGYTF,TGTGCCAGCACTGCAGGGTTTGGCTACACCTTC
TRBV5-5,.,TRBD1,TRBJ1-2,CASSSKGQGVLANYGYTF,TGTGCCAGCAGCTCGAAAGGACAGGGGGTCCTAGCTAACTATGGCTACACCTTC
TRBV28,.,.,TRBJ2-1,CASSQSEQFF,TGTGCCAGCAGTCAAAGCGAGCAGTTCTTC
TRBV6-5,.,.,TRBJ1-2,CASRSRPGTYYGYTF,TGTGCCAGCCGGTCCCGACCTGGGACGTACTATGGCTACACCTTC
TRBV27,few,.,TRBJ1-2,CASSFTGSYGYTF,TGTGCCAGCAGTTTCACAGGGTCCTATGGCTACACCTTC
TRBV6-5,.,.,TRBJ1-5,CASNAGDQPQHF,TGTGCCAGCAACGCAGGAGATCAGCCCCAGCATTTT
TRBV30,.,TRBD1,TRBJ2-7,CACGGTGLTYEQYF,TGTGCCTGTGGAGGGACAGGGCTAACCTACGAGCAGTACTTC
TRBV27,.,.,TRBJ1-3,CASSTSTAENTIYF,TGTGCCAGCAGTACTAGTACGGCGGAAAACACCATATATTTT
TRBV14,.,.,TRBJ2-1,CASSPPLMPLDNEQFF,TGTGCCAGCAGCCCCCCCCTTATGCCCTTGGACAATGAGCAGTTCTTC